Listed below are T cell receptor beta chains from one sample, sequenced in a study of identical twins. One entry per CDR3 protein results from TCRdb running MiXCR on the 5' RACE reads. The table has 460,000 or so distinct CDR3 sequences, 11% to 15% seen once. These data were also filed under a second study, of yellow fever vaccine responses in identical twins.

Sequencing was performed on CD4+ T cells sorted from blood. The receptors were gathered from a woman aged 18-30 years in good health. The CDR3 runs from the conserved cysteine through the conserved F or W. D genes are given only for firm matches. Clone sizes are given selectively: once, few, many, or a class where the clone is expanded.

D gene	J gene	V gene	clone size	CDR3 DNA	CDR3 protein
-	TRBJ2-1	TRBV29-1	few	TGCAGCGTTGGCGATCTTAGGACTACCTACAATGAGCAGTTCTTC	CSVGDLRTTYNEQFF
TRBD2	TRBJ2-7	TRBV29-1	few	TGCAGCGTTGTCGATGTCGTTGTGGGACTAGCCCCTAGCTCCTACGAGCAGTACTTC	CSVVDVVVGLAPSSYEQYF
-	TRBJ2-5	TRBV11-2	-	TGTGCCAGCAGCCCCGTAGGAGGGGGGGTCCAAGAGACCCAGTACTTC	CASSPVGGGVQETQYF
-	TRBJ2-1	TRBV7-2	many	TGTGCCAGCAGCTTAGGGACAGGGAGGGGAGATGAGCAGTTCTTC	CASSLGTGRGDEQFF
TRBD2	TRBJ2-2	TRBV7-2	few	TGTGCCAGCAGCTTGCGCCCTACTAGCGGGGGGGCTTCATTCAGGACCGGGGAGCTGTTTTTT	CASSLRPTSGGASFRTGELFF
TRBD1	TRBJ2-3	TRBV3-1	many	TGCGCCAGCAGCCAAGGGGGCGGCACAGATACGCAGTATTTT	CASSQGGGTDTQYF
-	TRBJ1-6	TRBV7-2	-	TGTGCCAGCAGCCAGCAGGGTTCACCCCTCCACTTT	CASSQQGSPLHF
-	TRBJ2-5	TRBV3-1	-	TGTGCCAGCAGCCAAAGTGGGGCAGAGACCCAGTACTTC	CASSQSGAETQYF
TRBD1	TRBJ2-2	TRBV6-1	-	TGTGCCAGTATCTTTGGGACAGGGGCGACCGGGGAGCTGTTTTTT	CASIFGTGATGELFF
-	TRBJ1-1	TRBV6-5	few	TGTGCCAGCAGTTCGGGACATGAGAACACTGAAGCTTTCTTT	CASSSGHENTEAFF
-	TRBJ2-3	TRBV3-1	-	TGTGCCAGCGGGCGAGCGGAGCAAGATACGCAGTATTTT	CASGRAEQDTQYF
-	TRBJ2-7	TRBV7-2	-	TGTGCCAGCAGCTTAGCGCATGGGGGCGCGAGGTACGAGCAGTACTTC	CASSLAHGGARYEQYF
TRBD1	TRBJ2-1	TRBV27	few	TGTGCCAGCAGTTTGGACAGGGATGCCTTCAATGAGCAGTTCTTC	CASSLDRDAFNEQFF
-	TRBJ2-7	TRBV30	few	TGTGCCTGGGGGTTCTACGAGCAGTACTTC	CAWGFYEQYF
-	TRBJ1-6	TRBV7-2	few	TGTGCCAGCAGCTTATCCCAGGGATATAATTCACCCCTCCACTTT	CASSLSQGYNSPLHF
TRBD1	TRBJ2-5	TRBV6-5	few	TGTGCCAGCAGTTACCGTACAGGGGGCGGGGAGACCCAGTACTTC	CASSYRTGGGETQYF
TRBD2	TRBJ2-1	TRBV4-3	-	TGCGCCAGCAGCCAAGATACCCCGACTAGCGGGGCCCCCAATGAGCAGTTCTTC	CASSQDTPTSGAPNEQFF
-	TRBJ2-5	TRBV7-9	few	TGTGCCAGCAGCTTAGAAAAGGACGCCCAAGAGACCCAGTACTTC	CASSLEKDAQETQYF
-	TRBJ2-7	TRBV5-4	few	TGTGCCAGCAGCTCCGGCGGGGACAGTCTTTCCTACGAGCAGTACTTC	CASSSGGDSLSYEQYF
TRBD1	TRBJ2-7	TRBV7-8	-	TGTGCCAGTAGGACCGGGACAGGGATTTACGAGCAGTACTTC	CASRTGTGIYEQYF
-	TRBJ2-4	TRBV5-1	many	TGCGCCAGCAGCCCCGATGGTGGGGAAAACATTCAGTACTTC	CASSPDGGENIQYF
-	TRBJ2-1	TRBV5-6	many	TGTGCCAGCAGCAGAGAGAGGGGGGGGCTATACAATGAGCAGTTCTTC	CASSRERGGLYNEQFF
-	TRBJ2-1	TRBV7-8	few	TGTGCCAGCAGCTCAACGAACAGGGATCACAATGAGCAGTTCTTC	CASSSTNRDHNEQFF
-	TRBJ1-2	TRBV3-1	-	TGTGCCAGCAGCCAAGGCCCTGACGCGGGCGGCACCTTC	CASSQGPDAGGTF
-	TRBJ2-7	TRBV7-2	few	TGTGCCAGCAGCCCAGGCGGATTGGGGGGTTACGAGCAGTACTTC	CASSPGGLGGYEQYF
-	TRBJ1-2	TRBV3-1	few	TGTGCCAGCAGCCAACAGGGTTATGGCTACACCTTC	CASSQQGYGYTF
-	TRBJ1-1	TRBV10-3	-	TGTGCCATCAGTGAGAATTTAGGGGTCCCTAACACTGAAGCTTTCTTT	CAISENLGVPNTEAFF
TRBD1	TRBJ2-1	TRBV29-1	few	TGCAGCGTGGCAGGGGGCAATGAGCAGTTCTTC	CSVAGGNEQFF
TRBD2	TRBJ2-5	TRBV13	few	TGTGCCAGCAGCTTAGCGGCTAGCGGGGCCACCCAGTACTTC	CASSLAASGATQYF
TRBD1	TRBJ1-6	TRBV5-6	-	TGTGCCAGCAGCTTCCGAGTTGGACAGGGGGTTTCACCCCTCCACTTT	CASSFRVGQGVSPLHF
TRBD1	TRBJ2-2	TRBV12-3/TRBV12-4	-	TGTGCCAGCAGTTTATTAGGACAGGGGGCGCGGACCGGGGAGCTGTTTTTT	CASSLLGQGARTGELFF
-	TRBJ2-7	TRBV20-1	many	TGCAGTGCTATCCCCGGGACAACCTACGAGCAGTACTTC	CSAIPGTTYEQYF
-	TRBJ2-1	TRBV14	-	TGTGCCAGCAGCCAAGATATGGGAAGGGGTGCCGCCAATGAGCAGTTCTTC	CASSQDMGRGAANEQFF
-	TRBJ1-6	TRBV5-6	many	TGTGCCAGCAGCTTGACGAATTCACCCCTCCACTTT	CASSLTNSPLHF
-	TRBJ2-7	TRBV5-1	-	TGCGCCAGCAGCTTGGGTTCATTAGCCTACGAGCAGTACTTC	CASSLGSLAYEQYF
-	TRBJ2-2	TRBV20-1	-	TGCAGTGCTAGCCCTTCCGGGGAGCTGTTTTTT	CSASPSGELFF
TRBD1	TRBJ2-7	TRBV2	-	TGTGCCAGCAGTGAAAGTCCACAGGGGGAGCAGTACTTC	CASSESPQGEQYF
TRBD2	TRBJ2-5	TRBV6-1	few	TGTGCCAGCATGAGGGGACTAGCGGTCCAAGAGACCCAGTACTTC	CASMRGLAVQETQYF
TRBD1	TRBJ2-7	TRBV20-1	few	TGCAGTGCTAGAGATGGGACAGGGCTAACCTACGAGCAGTACTTC	CSARDGTGLTYEQYF
TRBD2	TRBJ2-7	TRBV18	few	TGTGCCAGCTCACCACCGACTAGCGTCTACGAGCAGTACTTC	CASSPPTSVYEQYF
-	TRBJ1-6	TRBV3-1	-	TGTGCCAGCAGCCAAACCGATAATTCACCCCTCCACTTT	CASSQTDNSPLHF